This T cell receptor (beta chain) was captured in a study of T cells in Graves' hyperthyroidism and ophthalmopathy. Study findings and constraints: A model of 13 V-J features distinguished ophthalmopathy from stable hyperthyroidism.

Germline V lookup: CDR1 MNHEY, CDR2 SVGAGI. Trimming removed 0 bases at V and 0 bases at J, with 21 bases between. The CDR3 is 19 residues long. Hyperthyroidism, newly diagnosed and lasting under 2 months, affected patients aged 18 to 65. Researchers amplified the TCR beta CDR3 regions from RNA transcripts. Using the HTBI primer set, a first-round RT-PCR was run on the TCR CDR3. TCRdb redid the calling of the multiplex PCR reads with MiXCR, one entry per CDR3 protein. The repertoire consists of roughly 500,000 distinct CDR3 sequences, with approximately 13% occurring once and the leading ten covering around 5.4%. In its sample, this clonotype was seen many times. No antigen is known for it.

The chain carries TRBV6-5 and TRBJ2-7, with D unclear. The material sequenced was blood. This clonotype originated in a woman in her thirties with Graves' hyperthyroidism that later progressed to Graves' ophthalmopathy. CDR3 DNA: TGTGCCAGCAGTTACTCTCCCCCACTGAACGGTCTAAGCTCCTACGAGCAGTACTTC. Encoded protein: CASSYSPPLNGLSSYEQYF.